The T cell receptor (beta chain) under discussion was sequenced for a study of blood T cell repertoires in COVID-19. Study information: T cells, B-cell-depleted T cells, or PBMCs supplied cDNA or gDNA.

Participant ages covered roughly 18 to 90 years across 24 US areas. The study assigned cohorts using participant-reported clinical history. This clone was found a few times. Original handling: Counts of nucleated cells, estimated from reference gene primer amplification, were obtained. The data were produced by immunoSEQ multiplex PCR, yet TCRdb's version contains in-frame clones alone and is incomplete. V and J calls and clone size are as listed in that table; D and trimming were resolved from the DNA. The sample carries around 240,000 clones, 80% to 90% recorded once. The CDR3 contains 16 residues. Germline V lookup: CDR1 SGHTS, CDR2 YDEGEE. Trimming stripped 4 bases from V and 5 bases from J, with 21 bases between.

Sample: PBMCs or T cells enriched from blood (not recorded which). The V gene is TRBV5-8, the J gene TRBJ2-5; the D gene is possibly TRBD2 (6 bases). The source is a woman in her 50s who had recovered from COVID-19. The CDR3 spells CASSNRRPRAGETQYF. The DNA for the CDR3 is TGTGCCAGCAGCAATAGGAGACCCCGGGCGGGGGAGACCCAGTACTTC.